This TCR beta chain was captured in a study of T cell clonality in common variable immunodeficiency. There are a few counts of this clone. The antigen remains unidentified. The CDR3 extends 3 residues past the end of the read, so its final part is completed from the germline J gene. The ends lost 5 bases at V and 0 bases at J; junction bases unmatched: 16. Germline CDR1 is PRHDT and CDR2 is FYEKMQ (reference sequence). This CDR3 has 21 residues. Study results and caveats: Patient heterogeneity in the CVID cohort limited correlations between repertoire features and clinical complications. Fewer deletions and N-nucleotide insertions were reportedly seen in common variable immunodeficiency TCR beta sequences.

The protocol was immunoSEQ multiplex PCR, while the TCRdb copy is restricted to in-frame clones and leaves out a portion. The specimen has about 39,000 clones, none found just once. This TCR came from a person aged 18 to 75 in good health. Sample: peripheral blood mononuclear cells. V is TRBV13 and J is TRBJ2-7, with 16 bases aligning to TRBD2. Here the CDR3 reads CASSIRVQGLAGGSASYEQYF. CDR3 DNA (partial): TGTGCCAGCAGCATTAGAGTACAGGGACTAGCGGGAGGGTCTGCCTCCTACGAG.